This T cell receptor beta chain is drawn from a study of early T cells in non-severe SARS-CoV-2 infection. Across the whole study: It was bulk RNA from unsorted whole blood that was sequenced, and the chains were unpaired.

Attachment of unique molecular identifiers was made to individual cDNA molecules. One entry per CDR3 protein, called by TCRdb with MiXCR from the 5' RACE reads. The repertoire consists of approximately 76,000 distinct CDR3 sequences, with approximately 13% occurring once and the leading ten covering roughly 1.3%. CDR1 is SGHAT and CDR2 is FQNNGV in the germline V gene. The CDR3 covers 16 residues. The V and J ends lost 5 bases and 0 bases respectively, with 17 bases between them. This clonotype was counted many times. Its antigen is not identified. Study findings and constraints: Matching with VDJdb favored anti-spike CD8 responses (missing private and CD4 specificities).

This rearrangement joins TRBV11-2 to TRBJ2-7; possibly TRBD2 for D (7 bases). The TCR comes from an adult who was a healthcare worker with PCR-confirmed SARS-CoV-2 infection or an uninfected control (not recorded which). The sample was whole blood. CDR3: CASSRGGGSSSYEQYF. CDR3 nucleotides: TGTGCCAGCAGCCGAGGGGGGGGATCGTCCTCCTACGAGCAGTACTTC.